A selection of T cell receptor beta chains follows, all from one sample in a study of chemoradiotherapy in HPV16-positive cancers. The data were produced by immunoSEQ multiplex PCR, yet TCRdb's version contains in-frame clones alone and is incomplete. Of approximately 14,000 clones in the sample, over 70% were seen once. This sample was taken from a patient who underwent chemoradiotherapy. Receptor source: a human donor with HPV-associated anogenital cancer. Each CDR3 is given with its conserved first and last residue. The order of the fields is clone size, CDR3 length, V gene, CDR3 protein. For some rows the clone size is stated as once, few or many, or as a class when expanded; others skip it.

size: .
length: 12
V: TRBV6-5
CDR3: CASSLTNYGYTF

size: once
length: 14
V: TRBV5-4
CDR3: CASSPSGGRDTQYF

size: .
length: 14
V: TRBV4-3
CDR3: CASSDSETTDTQYF

size: .
length: 14
V: TRBV5-1
CDR3: CASSFRTGGEKLFF

size: .
length: 16
V: TRBV7-3
CDR3: CASSLMGRWDGTEAFF

size: once
length: 13
V: TRBV11-2
CDR3: CASHGSAGTEAFF

size: .
length: 14
V: TRBV7-3
CDR3: CASSKLGPNEKLFF

size: .
length: 13
V: TRBV30
CDR3: CAWAQGNTGELFF

size: .
length: 15
V: TRBV7-2
CDR3: CASTLGAPGSYGYTF

size: .
length: 12
V: TRBV6-5
CDR3: CASSYGGETQYF

size: .
length: 14
V: TRBV7-9
CDR3: CASSLADGPVSQYF

size: .
length: 18
V: TRBV7-6
CDR3: CASSPNPGTGNMNTEAFF

size: .
length: 14
V: TRBV18
CDR3: CASSPIRDGYEQYF

size: .
length: 16
V: TRBV19
CDR3: CASSKGDRATNEKLFF

size: once
length: 14
V: TRBV13
CDR3: CASRVGTGTYEQYF

size: .
length: 13
V: TRBV6-5
CDR3: CASRLASRETQYF